This T cell receptor beta chain is from a study of blood T cell repertoires in COVID-19. Libraries were prepared by immunoSEQ multiplex PCR; TCRdb keeps only in-frame clonotypes and omits some of them. The sample contains over 450,000 clones, roughly 87% of which appear only once. CDR1 and CDR2 (germline): SGHTA, FQGNSA. The CDR3 is 15 residues long. The V end lost 1 base, the J end lost 8 bases, and 15 bases lay between the germline ends. Seattle's cohort entered during active infection and was followed longitudinally. This clone occurred once. The receptor comes from a young man with COVID-19, enrolled during active disease. The rearrangement links TRBV7-2 to TRBJ2-1; D may be TRBD1 (5 bases). Sequences were obtained from peripheral blood. CDR3 in amino acids: CASSLGPPVRDEQFF. Here the CDR3 DNA reads TGTGCCAGCAGCTTAGGTCCCCCGGTCAGGGATGAGCAGTTCTTC.